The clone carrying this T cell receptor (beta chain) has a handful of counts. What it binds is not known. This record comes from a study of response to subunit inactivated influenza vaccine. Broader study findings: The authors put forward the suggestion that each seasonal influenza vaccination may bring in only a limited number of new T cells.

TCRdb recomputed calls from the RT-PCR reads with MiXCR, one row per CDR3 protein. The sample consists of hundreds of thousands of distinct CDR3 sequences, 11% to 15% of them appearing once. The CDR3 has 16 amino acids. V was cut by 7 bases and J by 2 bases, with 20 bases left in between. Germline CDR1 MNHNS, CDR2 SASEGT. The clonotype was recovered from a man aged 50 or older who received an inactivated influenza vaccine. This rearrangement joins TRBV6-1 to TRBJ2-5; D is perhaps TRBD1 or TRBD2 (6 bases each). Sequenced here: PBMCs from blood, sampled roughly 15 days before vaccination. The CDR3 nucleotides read TGTGCCAGCACGCCTCTCGGAGGGGGATCGCAAGAGACCCAGTACTTC. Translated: CASTPLGGGSQETQYF.